The 23 T cell receptor beta chains below were found in one sample sequenced in a study of shared clonotypes between healthy human individuals. The table came from immunoSEQ multiplex PCR; TCRdb's copy has only in-frame clones and leaves some out. The sample lists millions of clones, around 95% occurring once. The sequencing sample was made of naive CD4+ T cells sorted from blood. Subset meaning: CD45RA+ positively selected. Every receptor here comes from a man in his late teens or twenties in good health.

The chain is built from TRBV5-1 and TRBJ2-5; D gene unclear. V was shortened by 4 bases and J by 1 base, with 8 bases between the two germline ends. The CDR3 runs 13 residues. Germline CDR1 reads SGHRS; CDR2 reads YFSETQ. The chain's CDR3 is CASSPLPQETQYF. CDR3 in DNA: TGCGCCAGCAGCCCCCTGCCCCAAGAGACCCAGTACTTC.

This rearrangement joins TRBV28 to TRBJ2-5; TRBD1 agrees at 7 bases. The V segment lost 3 bases and the J segment 3 bases; nucleotides outside the gene matches: 13. The CDR3 consists of 17 residues. Germline-derived CDR1 and CDR2 are MDHEN and SYDVKM. The CDR3 DNA sequence: TGTGCCAGCAGTTTCTCGACAGGGTTCGCTTCGGAAGAGACCCAGTACTTC. This gives the protein CASSFSTGFASEETQYF.

This clone was seen only once. The chain has TRBV6-6 and TRBJ1-6; TRBD1 matches 7 bases. Trimming took 6 bases from V and 4 from J; bases not matched to a gene: 6. This CDR3 spans 15 amino acids. Germline lookup yields CDR1 MNHNY and CDR2 SVGAGI (reference sequence). The CDR3 DNA sequence: TGTGCCAGCAGGGGGACAGAGGATTATAATTCACCCCTCCACTTT. It encodes CASRGTEDYNSPLHF.

The V gene is TRBV15, the J gene TRBJ2-4; 13 nucleotides line up with TRBD2. The CDR3 length is 20 residues. Germline trimming cut 5 bases from V and 1 base from J; bases unmatched to any gene: 14. CDR1 and CDR2 from the germline V gene are LNHNV and YYDKDF (reference sequence). The CDR3 is CATSVNPGLAGVGAKNIQYF. In DNA, the CDR3 is TGTGCCACCAGCGTAAACCCAGGACTAGCGGGAGTTGGCGCCAAAAACATTCAGTACTTC.

This clone was seen a single time. Other DNA sequences from this sample encode an identical CDR3 as well. This chain uses TRBV5-1 with TRBJ2-7; possibly TRBD2 for D (5 bases). Germline CDR1 SGHRS, CDR2 YFSETQ. V lost 0 bases, J lost 7 bases, and 5 bases lay in between. CDR3 size: 11 residues. CDR3 region: CASSLAGEQYF. CDR3 sequence (DNA): TGCGCCAGCAGCTTGGCGGGGGAGCAGTACTTC.

A word on this clone: Compared with germline, one end of the junction differs, possibly owing to a read error. Other DNA sequences in this sample translate to the same CDR3. The chain joins TRBV7-7 to TRBJ2-2, with D hard to call. From germline, CDR1 is SSHAT and CDR2 FNYEAQ (reference sequence). The CDR3 has 14 amino acids. CDR3 in DNA: TGTGCTAGCAGCTCTACAACGAACACCGGGGAGCTGTTTTTT. Its translation: CASSSTTNTGELFF.

The rearrangement joins TRBV28 to TRBJ2-1; D not resolved. The CDR3 length is 11 residues. Germline assignment: CDR1 MDHEN and CDR2 SYDVKM. V was cut by 7 bases and J by 9 bases, with 10 bases left in between. The DNA of the CDR3 is TGTGCCAGCACACACGCGTTTGAGCAGTTCTTC. It yields the protein CASTHAFEQFF.

This chain uses TRBV9 with TRBJ1-3; 7 nucleotides agree with TRBD1. Per germline, CDR1 SGDLS and CDR2 YYNGEE. Trimming cost V 7 bases and J 3 bases; bases outside gene matches: 7. CDR3 size: 14 residues. The CDR3 DNA follows: TGTGCCAGCGCACCAACAGGGGATGGAAACACCATATATTTT. Translating gives CASAPTGDGNTIYF.

V usage is TRBV5-4 and J usage is TRBJ2-2, with D perhaps being TRBD1 or TRBD2 (5 bases each). V was shortened by 4 bases and J by 2 bases, with 9 bases between the two germline ends. The germline gives CDR1 SGHNT, CDR2 YYREEE (reference sequence). This CDR3 comprises 14 residues. The DNA of the CDR3 is TGTGCCAGCAGCGGGGACCCAAACACCGGGGAGCTGTTTTTT. This translates into CASSGDPNTGELFF. Variable domain in full (rest from reference TRBV5-4 and TRBJ2-2): ETGVTQSPTHLIKTRGQQVTLRCSSQSGHNTVSWYQQALGQGPQFIFQYYREEENGRGNFPPRFSGLQFPNYSSELNVNALELDDSALYLCASSGDPNTGELFFGEGSRLTVL.

The rearrangement uses TRBV5-1 and TRBJ1-6; unclear D gene. CDR1 and CDR2 from the germline V gene are SGHRS and YFSETQ. The V end lost 5 bases, the J end lost 2 bases, and 8 bases lay between the germline ends. CDR3 length: 14 amino acids. The CDR3 is CASRADTYNSPLHF. The CDR3 bases are TGCGCCAGCAGAGCCGACACCTATAATTCACCCCTCCACTTT.

The chain combines TRBV7-2 with TRBJ2-6; 7 nucleotides align to TRBD1. This CDR3 is 19 amino acids long. The junction had 12 bases not matched to a gene; V was cut back by 3 bases and J by 1 base. Germline V gene sequence: CDR1 SGHTA, CDR2 FQGNSA. The CDR3 DNA reads as TGTGCCAGCAGCTTCCAACAGGGGTCTCCATCATCTGGGGCCAACGTCCTGACTTTC. Translating it yields CASSFQQGSPSSGANVLTF. Supplemented by reference TRBV7-2 and TRBJ2-6, the full variable domain reads GAGVSQSPSNKVTEKGKDVELRCDPISGHTALYWYRQSLGQGLEFLIYFQGNSAPDKSGLPSDRFSAERTGGSVSTLTIQRTQQEDSAVYLCASSFQQGSPSSGANVLTFGAGSRLTVL.

The chain recombines TRBV10-3 with TRBJ2-3; 8 nucleotides line up with TRBD1. CDR1 is ENHRY, CDR2 SYGVKD, per germline. V shed 3 bases, J shed 1 base, and the junction held 3 bases outside the gene matches. The CDR3 sequence is 15 residues long. The CDR3: CAISDQGAGTDTQYF. The CDR3 nucleotides are TGTGCCATCAGTGACCAGGGGGCTGGCACAGATACGCAGTATTTT.

This chain connects TRBV5-1 to TRBJ1-3; possibly TRBD1 for D (5 bases). This CDR3 is 17 amino acids long. Germline loops: CDR1 SGHRS, CDR2 YFSETQ. V dropped 4 bases and J dropped 0 bases, with 17 bases sitting between them. DNA for the CDR3: TGCGCCAGCAGCGTACTAGCAACAGGTGGCTCTGGAAACACCATATATTTT. It is translated as CASSVLATGGSGNTIYF.

The chain uses TRBV6-1 and TRBJ1-1; possibly TRBD1 for D (5 bases). This CDR3 is 13 amino acids long. Germline values: CDR1 MNHNS, CDR2 SASEGT. Trimming left V 6 bases short and J 1 base short, with 9 bases between. CDR3 region: CASRVGENTEAFF. The DNA for the CDR3 is TGTGCCAGCAGGGTGGGGGAGAACACTGAAGCTTTCTTT.

The chain links TRBV30 to TRBJ1-1; D not certain. Trimming removed 4 bases at V and 0 bases at J, with 12 bases between. From germline, CDR1 is GTSNPN and CDR2 SVGIG (reference sequence). The CDR3 consists of 14 residues. CDR3 DNA: TGTGCCTGGACCCTTAGGTCCTTGAACACTGAAGCTTTCTTT. Translation: CAWTLRSLNTEAFF.

This chain uses TRBV30 with TRBJ2-7; 11 bases map to TRBD1. Germline V gene lookup returns CDR1 GTSNPN and CDR2 SVGIG (reference sequence). The CDR3 extends over 16 amino acids. V dropped 2 bases and J dropped 0; count of bases not matched to a gene: 6. The CDR3 DNA is TGTGCCTGGAGTCTCCCCGGGACAGGGGGCTCCTACGAGCAGTACTTC. Protein: CAWSLPGTGGSYEQYF.

CDR3 loop: CASSLGTGLKYTF. CDR3 coding DNA: TGTGCCAGCAGTCTCGGGACAGGGTTGAAGTACACCTTC. The J gene is TRBJ1-2, the V gene TRBV6-5; 9 bases fit TRBD1. Germline CDR1 MNHEY, CDR2 SVGAGI. V was pared by 5 bases and J by 11 bases, with 9 bases of the junction left unmatched. The CDR3 extends over 13 amino acids.

The chain combines TRBV5-4 with TRBJ1-4; 9 nucleotides agree with TRBD1. This CDR3 has 16 residues. In germline, CDR1 is SGHNT, CDR2 YYREEE (reference sequence). V gave up 2 bases and J gave up 4 bases; unmatched junction bases: 6. Here the CDR3 DNA reads TGTGCCAGCAGCTTACAACAGGGGGCTGTTAATGAAAAACTGTTTTTT. Translation gives CASSLQQGAVNEKLFF.

This clone was found once. The chain is built from TRBV11-2 and TRBJ2-5; D not certain. Trimming removed 1 base at V and 6 bases at J, with 6 bases between. The germline CDR1 and CDR2 sequences are SGHAT and FQNNGV. The CDR3 extends over 12 amino acids. The CDR3 protein is CASSLVPQTQYF. The CDR3 DNA reads as TGTGCCAGCAGCTTAGTCCCGCAGACCCAGTACTTC.

The chain couples TRBV30 to TRBJ2-7; 8 nucleotides line up with TRBD1. The V gene's germline CDR1 is GTSNPN and CDR2 SVGIG (reference sequence). V was pared by 3 bases and J by 4 bases, with 11 bases of the junction left unmatched. The CDR3 runs to 15 residues. CDR3 DNA: TGTGCCTGGAGCGTACCCCGGACAGGGCGTTACGAGCAGTACTTC. Its translation is CAWSVPRTGRYEQYF.

The gene calls are TRBV7-3 and TRBJ2-1, with D possibly matching TRBD1 (6 bases). Trimming stripped 4 bases from V and 12 bases from J, with 13 bases between. CDR1 SGHTA and CDR2 FQGTGA come from the germline V gene. This CDR3 spans 12 amino acids. CDR3 amino acids: CASSSPGTRQFF. For the CDR3, the DNA is TGTGCCAGCAGCTCGCCCGGGACAAGGCAGTTCTTC.

J is TRBJ1-4 and V is TRBV7-2; 7 nucleotides line up with TRBD1. J lost 4 bases, V lost 5 bases, and 10 bases had no gene match. The CDR3 is 16 residues long. Germline loops: CDR1 SGHTA, CDR2 FQGNSA. The CDR3 DNA follows: TGTGCCAGCAGCCCCGAAGACAGGGACGGTAATGAAAAACTGTTTTTT. Translation gives CASSPEDRDGNEKLFF.

For this clone: This sample includes further DNA sequences coding for the same CDR3. The rearrangement links TRBV5-1 to TRBJ1-1; 7 bases agree with TRBD1. There are 14 residues in the CDR3. Unmatched junction bases numbered 3, after V lost 3 bases and J lost 1 base. Per germline, CDR1 SGHRS and CDR2 YFSETQ. In nucleotides, the CDR3 is TGCGCCAGCAGCTCTTCAGGGGGGAACACTGAAGCTTTCTTT. Translated: CASSSSGGNTEAFF.